The 21 T cell receptor beta chains given below trace back to one sample, sequenced in a study of blood T cells in healthy people across ages. Using a J-beta primer mix together with a sample-barcoded 5' primer, a second PCR was run for about 6 to 11 cycles. TCRdb processed the 5' RACE reads anew with MiXCR; each CDR3 protein has one entry. The repertoire has over 950,000 distinct CDR3 sequences, 45% to 60% of them found once; the top ten carry about a fifth. Specimen: blood. The receptors stem from a woman aged 60 to 75 in good health.

This clonotype was observed a single time. The V call is TRBV20-1, the J call TRBJ1-6, with D perhaps TRBD1 (5 bases). V gave up 0 bases and J gave up 8 bases, with 17 bases separating them. The CDR3 sequence is 16 residues long. Germline-derived CDR1 and CDR2 are DFQATT and SNEGSKA (reference sequence). CDR3 coding DNA: TGCAGTGCTAGAGATGACAGACAGAGCCGGGATTCACCCCTCCACTTT. Translating it yields CSARDDRQSRDSPLHF.

This clonotype was seen ten or more times. This chain uses TRBV27 with TRBJ2-7, with TRBD2 matching over 9 bases. The ends lost 6 bases at V and 3 bases at J; junction bases unmatched: 3. CDR1 is MNHEY, CDR2 SMNVEV, per germline (reference sequence). CDR3 length equals 13 residues. The CDR3 spells CASSFSGSYEQYF. The CDR3 nucleotides read TGTGCCAGCAGCTTTAGCGGGAGCTACGAGCAGTACTTC.

This clonotype has only a few counts. The chain has TRBV4-1 and TRBJ2-7; weak D call: TRBD2 (6 bases). This CDR3 spans 13 amino acids. Germline CDR1 reads MGHRA; CDR2 reads YSYEKL. The germline V and J ends were trimmed by 1 base and 6 bases, with 10 bases remaining between them. CDR3 nucleotides: TGCGCCAGCAGCCAAGCGGGAGTTGGCGAGCAGTACTTC. Its protein product is CASSQAGVGEQYF.

V is TRBV24-1 and J is TRBJ2-1; possible D gene TRBD2, 6 bases. V was trimmed by 4 bases and J by 7 bases, leaving 13 bases between them. Germline CDR1 KGHDR, CDR2 SFDVKD. CDR3 length: 14 amino acids. CDR3 coding DNA: TGTGCCACCAGTGACGCGGGGAGCATGAATGAGCAGTTCTTC. This sequence encodes CATSDAGSMNEQFF.

This clonotype was found a few times. V usage is TRBV7-4 and J usage is TRBJ2-5, with a possible D match to TRBD2 (6 bases). Trimming removed 4 bases at V and 2 bases at J, with 17 bases between. The germline V gene encodes CDR1 SGHVT and CDR2 SQSDAQ. This CDR3 has 16 residues. The CDR3: CASSCLPPGVQETQYF. The CDR3 DNA reads as TGTGCCAGCAGCTGCCTCCCTCCGGGAGTGCAAGAGACCCAGTACTTC.

CDR3 DNA sequence: TGTGCCAGCAGCAGGGGGAGGTTCAGCGCGAGCTCCTACGAGCAGTACTTC. Translated, it gives CASSRGRFSASSYEQYF. This chain links TRBV28 with TRBJ2-7; a possible D gene is TRBD1 (7 bases). Germline V gene sequence: CDR1 MDHEN, CDR2 SYDVKM. This CDR3 is built from 17 residues. Trimming cost V 6 bases and J 0 bases, with 21 bases left between them.

CDR3 amino acids: CASSFVAGGSDTQYF. The CDR3 DNA sequence: TGTGCCAGCAGCTTCGTAGCGGGAGGGTCAGATACGCAGTATTTT. The chain uses TRBV7-9 and TRBJ2-3; the match to TRBD2 covers 11 bases. Germline values: CDR1 SEHNR, CDR2 FQNEAQ (reference sequence). V lost 3 bases and J lost 4; bases outside the gene matches: 3. The CDR3 is made up of 15 amino acids.

This clonotype was seen only a few times. The V and J genes are TRBV7-2 and TRBJ2-7; 12 nucleotides align to TRBD2. Germline V CDR1 and CDR2: SGHTA, FQGNSA. This CDR3 contains 14 residues. The V segment lost 4 bases and the J segment 6 bases; nucleotides outside the gene matches: 4. CDR3 region: CASSSVLAGGEQYF. The DNA of the CDR3 is TGTGCCAGCAGCTCGGTACTAGCGGGAGGCGAGCAGTACTTC.

This sequence joins TRBV20-1 and TRBJ2-3; D not certain. Germline assignment: CDR1 DFQATT and CDR2 SNEGSKA (reference sequence). V was pared by 3 bases and J by 6 bases, with 13 bases between. This CDR3 has 13 amino acids. CDR3 DNA sequence: TGCAGTGCTAGGGATCACGTCCTGGATACGCAGTATTTT. It is translated as CSARDHVLDTQYF.

The chain is built from TRBV27 and TRBJ2-7; possibly TRBD1 or TRBD2 for D (5 bases each). The CDR3 spans 14 residues. Trimming stripped 5 bases from V and 3 bases from J, with 14 bases between. Germline CDR1 MNHEY, CDR2 SMNVEV (reference sequence). This CDR3 reads CASSVLGPFYEQYF. CDR3 DNA: TGTGCCAGCAGTGTATTGGGACCTTTCTACGAGCAGTACTTC.

This clonotype was detected only a few times. The rearrangement joins TRBV15 to TRBJ1-2; unclear D gene. Trimming removed 5 bases at V and 0 bases at J, with 13 bases between. Germline CDR1 reads LNHNV; CDR2 reads YYDKDF (reference sequence). The CDR3 spans 15 residues. The CDR3 DNA sequence: TGTGCCACCAGCGCCCTTTCGGAGACTAACTATGGCTACACCTTC. It is translated as CATSALSETNYGYTF.

This clonotype was detected only a few times. V usage is TRBV28 and J usage is TRBJ2-7, with D perhaps being TRBD1 or TRBD2 (5 bases each). V was trimmed by 4 bases and J by 2 bases, leaving 12 bases between them. The CDR3 loop spans 14 amino acids. Per the germline V gene, CDR1 is MDHEN and CDR2 is SYDVKM. The CDR3 sequence: CASSSPGTPYEQYF. The CDR3 bases are TGTGCCAGCAGTTCGCCCGGGACCCCCTACGAGCAGTACTTC.

The chain recombines TRBV29-1 with TRBJ2-1; no firm D call. Trimming left V 6 bases short and J 7 bases short, with 19 bases between. Looked up from germline, CDR1 is SQVTM and CDR2 is ANQGSEA. CDR3 length: 14 residues. The CDR3 spells CSVVTGGNMNEQFF. The CDR3 bases are TGCAGCGTCGTAACGGGTGGGAATATGAATGAGCAGTTCTTC.

The V call is TRBV20-1, the J call TRBJ2-1, with 8 bases that match TRBD2. CDR3 length: 16 amino acids. With V trimmed by 0 bases and J by 6 bases, 10 bases remained unmatched. Germline-derived CDR1 and CDR2 are DFQATT and SNEGSKA (reference sequence). CDR3 DNA: TGCAGTGCTAGAGATCCTCAGCGGGAGTTCTTCAATGAGCAGTTCTTC. Its protein is CSARDPQREFFNEQFF.

The chain joins TRBV24-1 to TRBJ2-5; D may be TRBD1 or TRBD2 (6 bases each). V lost 10 bases and J lost 3, with 26 bases in between. The CDR3 has 17 residues. Germline assignment: CDR1 KGHDR and CDR2 SFDVKD. For the CDR3, the DNA is TGTGCCACTCTTTATGCAGGGGCGGAGGGGAGTGAAGAGACCCAGTACTTC. Its translation: CATLYAGAEGSEETQYF.

The V call is TRBV20-1, the J call TRBJ2-3, with 12 bases lining up with TRBD2. The ends lost 5 bases at V and 11 bases at J; junction bases unmatched: 14. The germline V gene has CDR1 DFQATT and CDR2 SNEGSKA (reference sequence). This CDR3 has 15 residues. In nucleotides, the CDR3 is TGCAGTGCTCCCATTCGACTAGCGGGAGTGCATATGCAGTATTTT. It codes for CSAPIRLAGVHMQYF.

V gene TRBV20-1 combines with J gene TRBJ2-6; D is uncertain. The CDR3 is made up of 14 amino acids. The V gene's germline CDR1 is DFQATT and CDR2 SNEGSKA (reference sequence). Trimming removed 0 bases from V and 1 base from J, with 4 bases in between. The CDR3 nucleotides are TGCAGTGCTAGAGACCTATCTGGGGCCAACGTCCTGACTTTC. It yields the protein CSARDLSGANVLTF.

The V and J genes are TRBV6-1 and TRBJ1-5; 7 nucleotides match TRBD1. The CDR3 runs 17 residues. V gave up 5 bases and J gave up 4 bases; unmatched junction bases: 14. Germline-derived CDR1 and CDR2 are MNHNS and SASEGT. This chain's CDR3 is CASSPSGGDSFNQPQHF. The DNA of the CDR3 is TGTGCCAGCAGTCCTAGCGGAGGGGACAGCTTTAATCAGCCCCAGCATTTT.

The chain recombines TRBV7-3 with TRBJ2-7; 10 bases align to TRBD2. V shed 1 base, J shed 3 bases, and the junction held 6 bases outside the gene matches. CDR3 length: 16 amino acids. CDR1 is SGHTA and CDR2 is FQGTGA in the germline V gene. The CDR3 nucleotides are TGTGCCAGCAGCTTAAATCGGCTAGCGGGAGACTACGAGCAGTACTTC. Its translation: CASSLNRLAGDYEQYF.

This clonotype was counted a few times. The chain couples TRBV7-9 to TRBJ1-1; no clear D gene. The CDR3 is 13 residues long. With 2 bases removed from V and 2 bases from J, the gap between germline ends came to 6 bases. Germline CDR1 SEHNR, CDR2 FQNEAQ (reference sequence). The CDR3 bases are TGTGCCAGCAGCTTACTGATTAACACTGAAGCTTTCTTT. Its translation is CASSLLINTEAFF.

This clonotype was detected a few times. This chain connects TRBV11-2 to TRBJ2-7; 11 bases match TRBD2. The germline gives CDR1 SGHAT, CDR2 FQNNGV. The CDR3 is made up of 17 amino acids. Germline trimming cut 5 bases from V and 3 bases from J; bases unmatched to any gene: 12. CDR3 region: CASSEGLAGLVSYEQYF. The CDR3 nucleotides read TGTGCCAGCAGCGAAGGACTAGCGGGTCTCGTAAGCTACGAGCAGTACTTC.